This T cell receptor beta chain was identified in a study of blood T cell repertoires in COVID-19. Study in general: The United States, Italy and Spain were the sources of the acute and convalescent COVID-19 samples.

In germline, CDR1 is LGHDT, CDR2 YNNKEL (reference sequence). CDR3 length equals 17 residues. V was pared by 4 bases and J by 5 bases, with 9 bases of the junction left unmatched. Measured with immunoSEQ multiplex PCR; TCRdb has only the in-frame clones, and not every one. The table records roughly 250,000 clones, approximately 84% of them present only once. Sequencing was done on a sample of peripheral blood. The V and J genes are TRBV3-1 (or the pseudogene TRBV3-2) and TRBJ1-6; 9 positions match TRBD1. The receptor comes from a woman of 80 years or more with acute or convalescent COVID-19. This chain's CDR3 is CASSRQTGGRNNSPLHF. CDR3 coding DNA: TGTGCCAGCAGCCGACAAACAGGGGGCAGAAATAATTCACCCCTCCACTTT.